These 4 T cell receptor beta chains came from one sample sequenced in a study of regulatory T cells in long-lasting Graves disease. Noted time point: persistent/refractory GD, antithyroid drugs over 5 years with positive TRAb. PBMCs provided the RNA from which the TCR library was made. HTBI primers from iRepertoire and Arm-PCR of CDR3 regions yielded the TCR beta libraries. TCRdb passed the multiplex PCR reads through MiXCR, listing each CDR3 protein once. The table shows roughly 360,000 distinct CDR3 sequences, with roughly 25% occurring only once. Material: peripheral blood mononuclear cells (PBMCs), obtained when the disease was refractory, from a patient treated with antithyroid drugs. The receptors come from a woman in her thirties or forties with Graves disease.

The genes are TRBV29-1 and TRBJ2-3; possibly TRBD1 or TRBD2 for D (6 bases each). Germline V gene data show CDR1 as SQVTM and CDR2 as ANQGSEA. The CDR3 consists of 14 residues. The germline V and J ends were trimmed by 6 bases and 3 bases, with 16 bases remaining between them. In nucleotides, the CDR3 is TGCAGCGTCAGCGCCGGAGGGGGGACAGATACGCAGTATTTT. Its protein product is CSVSAGGGTDTQYF.

The chain is built from TRBV5-5 and TRBJ2-7; 13 bases fit TRBD2. The J segment lost 7 bases and the V segment lost 3 bases, leaving 4 bases of the junction unmatched. From germline, CDR1 is SGHKS and CDR2 YYEKEE (reference sequence). The CDR3 loop spans 14 amino acids. This chain's CDR3 is CASSWTSGSWEQYF. CDR3 coding DNA: TGTGCCAGCAGCTGGACTAGCGGGAGTTGGGAGCAGTACTTC.

Ten or more counts support this clonotype. The genes are TRBV7-3 and TRBJ2-2, with 8 positions matching TRBD1. Germline V gene data show CDR1 as SGHTA and CDR2 as FQGTGA. The trim removed 1 base at V and 8 bases at J, leaving 12 bases unmatched. The CDR3 is 17 amino acids. The DNA of the CDR3 is TGTGCCAGCAGCTTAAGCCAGGGCGGGACAGGCGAGGGGGAGCTGTTTTTT. Its protein is CASSLSQGGTGEGELFF.

The gene calls are TRBV27 and TRBJ2-2; possibly TRBD1 for D (6 bases). There are 14 residues in the CDR3. V was cut by 8 bases and J by 3 bases, with 13 bases left in between. The germline V gene encodes CDR1 MNHEY and CDR2 SMNVEV (reference sequence). The CDR3 reads CASGTGQHTGELFF. CDR3 DNA: TGTGCCAGCGGAACCGGACAGCACACCGGGGAGCTGTTTTTT.